Sequencing of this TCR beta chain was carried out in a study of identical twins. This clonotype turned up a few times. Its target is not known. Study results and caveats: Abundant cord blood beta clonotypes carried fewer insertions; memory repertoires showed none. The models systematically underestimated how much out-of-frame TCR alpha was shared in monozygotic twins.

Germline V gene sequence: CDR1 MNHEY, CDR2 SVGEGT. Trimming took 2 bases from V and 3 from J, leaving 20 bases between them. The CDR3 covers 17 residues. Unique molecular identifiers were present on cDNA, and template switching added a universal primer site. TCRdb used MiXCR to reprocess the 5' RACE reads, holding one entry per CDR3 protein. The table has around 500,000 distinct CDR3 sequences, 14% seen once; the top ten hold approximately 0.52%. This same sample was also part of a study on yellow fever vaccine responses in identical twins. That work contributes: Among the twins, the vaccine T cell response reportedly seemed partly convergent and partly personalized.

V gene TRBV6-2 or TRBV6-3 combines with J gene TRBJ2-7, with D possibly being TRBD1 (6 bases). This TCR derives from a woman aged 18 to 35 in good health. The sample comprised CD4+ T cells sorted from blood. The CDR3 DNA is TGTGCCAGCAGTTACGAGTTTACAGGGAACTCCCTCTACGAGCAGTACTTC. It is translated as CASSYEFTGNSLYEQYF.